The T cell receptor beta chain described here comes from a study of cytomegalovirus exposure and HLA in healthy donors. Likely unrecorded immune exposures existed in these nominally healthy donors. In the case of this clone: Its antigen is not identified.

The PCR used 60 Vbeta and 13 Jbeta primers. The assay was immunoSEQ multiplex PCR, and TCRdb's table has in-frame clones only and misses some. The sample shows roughly 130,000 clones, around 74% of them seen only once. The CDR3 has 14 amino acids. Deletions cut 6 bases from V and 1 base from J, with 10 bases between. CDR1 SNHLY and CDR2 FYNNEI come from the germline V gene. Overall study results and limits: Most subjects' HLA-A and HLA-B alleles were reportedly predicted from TCR beta sequences. With high specificity and sensitivity, the classifier reportedly diagnosed cytomegalovirus status.

The receptor was isolated from a woman in her forties or fifties in good health and CMV-seropositive. Sequences were obtained from PBMCs. The chain couples TRBV2 to TRBJ1-5, with a tentative D call TRBD1 (5 bases). The CDR3 protein is CASSYRGSNQPQHF. The CDR3, as DNA: TGTGCCAGCAGCTACCGGGGGAGCAATCAGCCCCAGCATTTT.